Each of the 9 T cell receptor beta chains below was sequenced from the same sample in a study of blood T cell repertoires in COVID-19. Assay used: immunoSEQ multiplex PCR; TCRdb lists only in-frame clones, some missing. The sample lists about 240,000 clones, roughly 87% occurring once. The source material was peripheral blood. These receptors were collected from a woman in her 30s with acute or convalescent COVID-19.

The chain combines TRBV15 with TRBJ2-5, with 8 bases fitting TRBD1. V trimming: 0 bases; J trimming: 1 base; junction bases outside the gene matches: 7. CDR1 and CDR2 from the germline V gene are LNHNV and YYDKDF (reference sequence). The CDR3 is 17 residues long. In DNA, the CDR3 is TGTGCCACCAGCAGAGATCGGTCAGGGGGCCCCCAAGAGACCCAGTACTTC. Residues: CATSRDRSGGPQETQYF.

The rearrangement joins TRBV29-1 to TRBJ2-5; 10 nucleotides agree with TRBD1. Germline lookup yields CDR1 SQVTM and CDR2 ANQGSEA. J was trimmed by 4 bases and V by 6 bases; bases with no gene match: 11. This CDR3 spans 15 amino acids. The CDR3 loop reads CSVTGGSEVGETQYF. The CDR3 region has the DNA TGCAGCGTGACAGGGGGCAGTGAAGTCGGAGAGACCCAGTACTTC.

To note about this clone: The junction differs from germline at one of its ends, possibly a read error. Other nucleotide sequences in the sample specify the same CDR3. The chain combines TRBV6-5 with TRBJ1-5, with 7 bases fitting TRBD1. The CDR3 has 14 residues. Germline CDR1 and CDR2: MNHEY and SVGAGI. CDR3 bases: TGTGCCAGCAGCAACAGACAGGGTAGTCAGCCTCAGCATTTT. Amino acid sequence: CASSNRQGSQPQHF.

J is TRBJ2-7 and V is TRBV18, with 9 bases identical to TRBD2. The CDR3 loop spans 16 amino acids. V dropped 3 bases and J dropped 5; count of bases not matched to a gene: 11. Germline V lookup: CDR1 KGHSH, CDR2 LQKENI. The CDR3 nucleotides read TGTGCCAGCTCACCGTCAGTTCTAGCGGGAATCGACGAGCAGTACTTC. This sequence encodes CASSPSVLAGIDEQYF.

The chain carries TRBV7-2 and TRBJ1-1, with a possible D match to TRBD1 (5 bases). The CDR3 covers 17 residues. V gave up 5 bases and J gave up 5 bases, with 24 bases separating them. CDR1 is SGHTA, CDR2 FQGNSA, per germline. Here the CDR3 DNA reads TGTGCCAGCAGCGAAAACGCTCCGGGGCCACGGGGGACTGAAGCTTTCTTT. Translated, it gives CASSENAPGPRGTEAFF.

The V call is TRBV21-1, the J call TRBJ1-5. TRBV21-1 is designated a pseudogene. The CDR3 is 16 amino acids. Written as DNA, the CDR3 is TGTGCCAGCAGCAAAGAGGGAGATCCCCGCAATCAGCCCCAGCATTTT. Amino acid sequence: CASSKEGDPRNQPQHF.

The chain employs TRBV27 and TRBJ1-5; D ambiguous. Germline CDR1 and CDR2: MNHEY and SMNVEV (reference sequence). This CDR3 has 15 amino acids. Deletions cut 4 bases from V and 3 bases from J, with 13 bases between. The CDR3 region has the DNA TGTGCCAGCAGTTCTGTTTGGGAGCTCAATCAGCCCCAGCATTTT. Protein: CASSSVWELNQPQHF.

The V and J genes are TRBV9 and TRBJ1-1, with D maybe TRBD1 (6 bases). The CDR3 runs to 13 residues. Trimming cost V 3 bases and J 8 bases, with 14 bases left between them. From germline, CDR1 is SGDLS and CDR2 YYNGEE. The CDR3 loop is CASSARPGTEAFF. In DNA form, the CDR3 reads TGTGCCAGCAGCGCTCGTCCCGGGACAGAAGCTTTCTTT. Variable domain in full (rest from reference TRBV9 and TRBJ1-1): DSGVTQTPKHLITATGQRVTLRCSPRSGDLSVYWYQQSLDQGLQFLIQYYNGEERAKGNILERFSAQQFPDLHSELNLSSLELGDSALYFCASSARPGTEAFFGQGTRLTVV.

In this sample, this clone turned up once. The chain has TRBV18 and TRBJ1-1, with 9 positions matching TRBD1. The length of the CDR3 is 15 residues. The trim removed 4 bases at V and 0 bases at J, leaving 3 bases unmatched. Germline V CDR1 and CDR2: KGHSH, LQKENI. The CDR3 protein is CASSQGTGMNTEAFF. CDR3 DNA sequence: TGTGCCAGCTCACAGGGGACAGGGATGAACACTGAAGCTTTCTTT.